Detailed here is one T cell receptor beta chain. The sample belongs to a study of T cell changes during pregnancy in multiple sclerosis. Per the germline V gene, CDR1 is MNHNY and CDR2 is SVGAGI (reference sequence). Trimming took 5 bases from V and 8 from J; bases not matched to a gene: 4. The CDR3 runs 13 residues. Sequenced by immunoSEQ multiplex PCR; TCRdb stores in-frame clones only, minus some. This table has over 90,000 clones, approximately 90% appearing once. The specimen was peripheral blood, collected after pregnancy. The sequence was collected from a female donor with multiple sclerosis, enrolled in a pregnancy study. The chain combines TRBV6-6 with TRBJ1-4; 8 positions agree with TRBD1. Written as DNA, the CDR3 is TGTGCCAGCAGTCGGGGGACAGGAGAAAAACTGTTTTTT. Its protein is CASSRGTGEKLFF.